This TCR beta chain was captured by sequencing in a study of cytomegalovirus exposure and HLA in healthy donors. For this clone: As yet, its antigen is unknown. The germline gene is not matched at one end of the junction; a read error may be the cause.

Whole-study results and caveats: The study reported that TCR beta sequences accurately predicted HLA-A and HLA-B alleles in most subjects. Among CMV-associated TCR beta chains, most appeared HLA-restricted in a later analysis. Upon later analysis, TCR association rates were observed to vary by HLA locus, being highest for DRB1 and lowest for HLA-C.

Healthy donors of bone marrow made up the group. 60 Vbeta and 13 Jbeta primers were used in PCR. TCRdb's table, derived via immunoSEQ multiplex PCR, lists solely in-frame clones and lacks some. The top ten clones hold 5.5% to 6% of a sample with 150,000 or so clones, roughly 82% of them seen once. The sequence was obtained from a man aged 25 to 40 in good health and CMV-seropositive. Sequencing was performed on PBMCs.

In DNA, the CDR3 is TGTGCCAGCAGCTCGCAGGACAGGGCCAACTATGGCTACACTTTC. Its protein is CASSSQDRANYGYTF. The rearrangement links TRBV5-5 to TRBJ1-2; 8 bases match TRBD1. The germline V gene encodes CDR1 SGHKS and CDR2 YYEKEE (reference sequence). CDR3 size: 15 residues.